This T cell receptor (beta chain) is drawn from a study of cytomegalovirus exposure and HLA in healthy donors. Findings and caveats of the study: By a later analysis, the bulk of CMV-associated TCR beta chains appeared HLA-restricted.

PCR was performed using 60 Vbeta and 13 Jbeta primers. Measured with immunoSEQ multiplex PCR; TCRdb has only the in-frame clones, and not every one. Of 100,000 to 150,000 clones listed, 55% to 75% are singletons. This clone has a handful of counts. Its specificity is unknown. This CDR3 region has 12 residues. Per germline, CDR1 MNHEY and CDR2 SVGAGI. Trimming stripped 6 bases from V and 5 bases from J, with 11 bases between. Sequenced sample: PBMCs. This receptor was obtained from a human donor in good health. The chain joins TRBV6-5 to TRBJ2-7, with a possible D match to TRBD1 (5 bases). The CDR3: CASSQGYNEQYF. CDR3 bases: TGTGCCAGCAGCCAGGGTTACAACGAGCAGTACTTC.